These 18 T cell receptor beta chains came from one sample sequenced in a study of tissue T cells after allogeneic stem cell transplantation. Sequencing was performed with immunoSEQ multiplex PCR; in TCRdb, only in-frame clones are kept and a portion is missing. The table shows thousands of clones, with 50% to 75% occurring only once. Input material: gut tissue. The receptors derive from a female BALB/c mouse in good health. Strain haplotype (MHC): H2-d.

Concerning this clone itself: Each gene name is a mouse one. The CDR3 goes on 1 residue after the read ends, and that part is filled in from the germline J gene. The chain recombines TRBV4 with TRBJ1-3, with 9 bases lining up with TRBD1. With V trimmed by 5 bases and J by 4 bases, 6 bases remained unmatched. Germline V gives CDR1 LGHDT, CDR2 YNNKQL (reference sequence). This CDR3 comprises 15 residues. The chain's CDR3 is CASSLRDRAGNTLYF. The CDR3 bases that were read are TGTGCCAGCAGCCTCCGGGACAGGGCAGGAAATACGCTCTAT.

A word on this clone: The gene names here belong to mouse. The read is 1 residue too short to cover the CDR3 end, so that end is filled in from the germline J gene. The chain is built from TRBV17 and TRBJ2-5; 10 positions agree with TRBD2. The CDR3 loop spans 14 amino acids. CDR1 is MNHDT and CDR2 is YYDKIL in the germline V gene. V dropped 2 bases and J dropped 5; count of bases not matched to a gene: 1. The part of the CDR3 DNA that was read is TGTGCTAGCAGTAGACTGGGGGGGCCAGACACCCAGTAC. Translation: CASSRLGGPDTQY. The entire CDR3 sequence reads CASSRLGGPDTQYF.

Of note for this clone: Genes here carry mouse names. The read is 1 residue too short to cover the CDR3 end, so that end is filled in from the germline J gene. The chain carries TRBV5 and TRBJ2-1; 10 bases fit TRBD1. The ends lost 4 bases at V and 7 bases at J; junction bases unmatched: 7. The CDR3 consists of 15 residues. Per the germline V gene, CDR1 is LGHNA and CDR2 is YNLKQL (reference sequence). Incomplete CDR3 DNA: TGTGCCAGCAGCCCACGACAGGGGGCTGGGGCTGAGCAGTTC. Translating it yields CASSPRQGAGAEQF. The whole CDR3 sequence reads CASSPRQGAGAEQFF.

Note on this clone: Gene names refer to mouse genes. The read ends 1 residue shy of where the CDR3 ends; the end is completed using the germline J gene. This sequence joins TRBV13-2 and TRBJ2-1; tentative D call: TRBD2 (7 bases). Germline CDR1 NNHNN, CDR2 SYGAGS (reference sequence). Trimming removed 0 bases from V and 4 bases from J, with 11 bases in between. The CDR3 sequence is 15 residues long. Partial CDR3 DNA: TGTGCCAGCGGTGATGCCTGGGGGCGTTATGCTGAGCAGTTC. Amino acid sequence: CASGDAWGRYAEQF. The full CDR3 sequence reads CASGDAWGRYAEQFF.

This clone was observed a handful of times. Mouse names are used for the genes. The CDR3 protein is CTCSADGRANSDYTF. The CDR3 DNA, read in part, is TGCACCTGCAGTGCAGATGGCAGGGCAAACTCCGACTACACC. V gene TRBV1 combines with J gene TRBJ1-2; D is possibly TRBD1 (5 bases). The read ends 1 residue shy of where the CDR3 ends; the end is completed using the germline J gene. CDR1 and CDR2 (germline): NSQYPW, LRSPGD (reference sequence). The CDR3 has 15 amino acids. Trimming removed 0 bases at V and 0 bases at J, with 8 bases between.

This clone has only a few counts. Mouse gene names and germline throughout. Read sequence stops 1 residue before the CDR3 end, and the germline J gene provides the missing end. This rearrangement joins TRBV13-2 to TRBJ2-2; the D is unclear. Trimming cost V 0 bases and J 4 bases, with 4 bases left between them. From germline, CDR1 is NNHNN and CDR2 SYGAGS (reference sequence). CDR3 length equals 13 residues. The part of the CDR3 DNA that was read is TGTGCCAGCGGTGATGGGGGCACCGGGCAGCTCTAC. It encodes CASGDGGTGQLY. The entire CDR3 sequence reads CASGDGGTGQLYF.

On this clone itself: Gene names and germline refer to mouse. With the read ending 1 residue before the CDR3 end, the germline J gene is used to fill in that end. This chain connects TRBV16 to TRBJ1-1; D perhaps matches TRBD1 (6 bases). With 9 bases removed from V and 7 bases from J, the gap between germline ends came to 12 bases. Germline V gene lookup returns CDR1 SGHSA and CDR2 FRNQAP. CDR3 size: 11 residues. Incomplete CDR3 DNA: TGTGCAAGGAGACGGGACAAAGAAGTCTTC. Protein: CARRRDKEVF. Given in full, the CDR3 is CARRRDKEVFF.

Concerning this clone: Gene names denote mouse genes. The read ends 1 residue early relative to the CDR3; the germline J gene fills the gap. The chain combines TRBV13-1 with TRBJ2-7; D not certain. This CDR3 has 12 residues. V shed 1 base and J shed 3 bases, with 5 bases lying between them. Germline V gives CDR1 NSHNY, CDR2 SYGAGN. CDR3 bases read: TGTGCCAGCAGTGATACTTTCTATGAACAGTAC. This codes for CASSDTFYEQY. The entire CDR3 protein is CASSDTFYEQYF.

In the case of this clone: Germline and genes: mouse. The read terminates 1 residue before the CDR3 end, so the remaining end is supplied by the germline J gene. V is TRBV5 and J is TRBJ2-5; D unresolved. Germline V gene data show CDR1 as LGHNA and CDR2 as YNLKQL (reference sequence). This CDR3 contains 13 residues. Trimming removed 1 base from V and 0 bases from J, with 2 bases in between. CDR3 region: CASSQGNQDTQYF. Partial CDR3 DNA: TGTGCCAGCAGCCAAGGTAACCAAGACACCCAGTAC.

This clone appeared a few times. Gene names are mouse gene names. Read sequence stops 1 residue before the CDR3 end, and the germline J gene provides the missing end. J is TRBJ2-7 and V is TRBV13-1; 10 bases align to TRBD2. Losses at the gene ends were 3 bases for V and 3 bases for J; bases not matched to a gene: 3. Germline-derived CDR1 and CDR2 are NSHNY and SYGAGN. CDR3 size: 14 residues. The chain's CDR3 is CASSGGLGIYEQYF. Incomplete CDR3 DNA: TGTGCCAGCAGTGGGGGACTGGGGATCTATGAACAGTAC.

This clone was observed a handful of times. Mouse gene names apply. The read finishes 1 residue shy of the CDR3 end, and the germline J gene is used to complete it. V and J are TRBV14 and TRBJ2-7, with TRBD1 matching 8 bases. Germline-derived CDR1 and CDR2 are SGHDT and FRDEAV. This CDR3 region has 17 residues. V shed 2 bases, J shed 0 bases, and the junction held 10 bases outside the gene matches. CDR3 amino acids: CASSLPPPRGRSYEQYF. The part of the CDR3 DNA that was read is TGTGCCAGCAGTTTACCCCCCCCCAGGGGGCGCTCCTATGAACAGTAC.

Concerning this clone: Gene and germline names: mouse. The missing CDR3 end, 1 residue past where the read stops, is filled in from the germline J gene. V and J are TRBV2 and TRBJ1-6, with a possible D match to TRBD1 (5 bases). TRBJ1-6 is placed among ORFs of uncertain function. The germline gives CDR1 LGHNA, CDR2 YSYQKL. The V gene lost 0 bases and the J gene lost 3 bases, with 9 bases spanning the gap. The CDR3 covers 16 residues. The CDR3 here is CASSQDQGFYNSPLYF. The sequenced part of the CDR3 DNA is TGTGCCAGCAGCCAAGATCAGGGTTTCTATAATTCGCCCCTCTAC.

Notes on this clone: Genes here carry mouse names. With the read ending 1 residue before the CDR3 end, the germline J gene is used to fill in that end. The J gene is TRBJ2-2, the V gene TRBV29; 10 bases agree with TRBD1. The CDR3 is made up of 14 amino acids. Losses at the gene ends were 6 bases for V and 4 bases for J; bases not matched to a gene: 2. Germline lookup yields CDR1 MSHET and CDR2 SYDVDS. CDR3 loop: CASSRQGATGQLYF. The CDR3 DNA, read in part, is TGTGCTAGCAGCAGACAGGGGGCCACCGGGCAGCTCTAC. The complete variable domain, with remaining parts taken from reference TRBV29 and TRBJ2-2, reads DMKVTQMPRYLIKRMGENVLLECGQDMSHETMYWYRQDPGLGLQLIYISYDVDSNSEGDIPKGYRVSRKKREHFSLILDSAKTNQTSVYFCASSRQGATGQLYFGEGSKLTVL.

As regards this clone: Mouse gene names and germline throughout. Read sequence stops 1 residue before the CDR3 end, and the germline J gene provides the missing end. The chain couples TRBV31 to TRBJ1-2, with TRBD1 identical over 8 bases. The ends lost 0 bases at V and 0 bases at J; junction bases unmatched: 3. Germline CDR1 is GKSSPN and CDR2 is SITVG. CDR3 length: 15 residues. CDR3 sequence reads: CAWSLSDRANSDYTF. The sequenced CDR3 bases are TGTGCCTGGAGTCTATCGGACAGGGCAAACTCCGACTACACC.

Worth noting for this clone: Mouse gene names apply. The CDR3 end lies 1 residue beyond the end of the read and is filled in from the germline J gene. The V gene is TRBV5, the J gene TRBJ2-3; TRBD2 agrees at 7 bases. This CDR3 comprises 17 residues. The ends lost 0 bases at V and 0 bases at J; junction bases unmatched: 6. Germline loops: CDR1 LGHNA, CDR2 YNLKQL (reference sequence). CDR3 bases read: TGTGCCAGCAGCCAAGATCCCTGGGGGACTAGTGCAGAAACGCTGTAT. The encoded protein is CASSQDPWGTSAETLY. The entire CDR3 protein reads CASSQDPWGTSAETLYF.

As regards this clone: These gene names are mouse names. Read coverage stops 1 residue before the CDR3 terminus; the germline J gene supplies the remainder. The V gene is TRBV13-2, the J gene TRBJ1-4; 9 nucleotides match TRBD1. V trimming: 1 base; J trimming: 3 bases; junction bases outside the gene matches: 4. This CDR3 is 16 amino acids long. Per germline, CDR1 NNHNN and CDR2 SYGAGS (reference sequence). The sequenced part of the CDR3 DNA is TGTGCCAGCGGTGATCTACAGGGGGCGGCCAACGAAAGATTATTT. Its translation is CASGDLQGAANERLF. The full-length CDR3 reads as CASGDLQGAANERLFF.

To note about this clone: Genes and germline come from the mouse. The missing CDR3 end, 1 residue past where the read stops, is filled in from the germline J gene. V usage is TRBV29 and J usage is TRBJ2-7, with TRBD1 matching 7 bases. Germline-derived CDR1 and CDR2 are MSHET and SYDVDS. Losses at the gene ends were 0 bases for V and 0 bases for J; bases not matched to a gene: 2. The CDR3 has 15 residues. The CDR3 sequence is CASSLSGQSSYEQYF. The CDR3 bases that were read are TGTGCTAGCAGTTTATCGGGACAGAGCTCCTATGAACAGTAC.

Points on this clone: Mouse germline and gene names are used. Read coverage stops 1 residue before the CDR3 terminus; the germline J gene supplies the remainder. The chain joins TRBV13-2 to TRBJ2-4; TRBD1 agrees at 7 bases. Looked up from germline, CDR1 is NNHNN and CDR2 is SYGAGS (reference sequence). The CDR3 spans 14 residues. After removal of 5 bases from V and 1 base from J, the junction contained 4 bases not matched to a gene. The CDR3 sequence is CASGPDRGQNTLYF. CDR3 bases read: TGTGCCAGCGGCCCCGACAGGGGTCAAAACACCTTGTAC.